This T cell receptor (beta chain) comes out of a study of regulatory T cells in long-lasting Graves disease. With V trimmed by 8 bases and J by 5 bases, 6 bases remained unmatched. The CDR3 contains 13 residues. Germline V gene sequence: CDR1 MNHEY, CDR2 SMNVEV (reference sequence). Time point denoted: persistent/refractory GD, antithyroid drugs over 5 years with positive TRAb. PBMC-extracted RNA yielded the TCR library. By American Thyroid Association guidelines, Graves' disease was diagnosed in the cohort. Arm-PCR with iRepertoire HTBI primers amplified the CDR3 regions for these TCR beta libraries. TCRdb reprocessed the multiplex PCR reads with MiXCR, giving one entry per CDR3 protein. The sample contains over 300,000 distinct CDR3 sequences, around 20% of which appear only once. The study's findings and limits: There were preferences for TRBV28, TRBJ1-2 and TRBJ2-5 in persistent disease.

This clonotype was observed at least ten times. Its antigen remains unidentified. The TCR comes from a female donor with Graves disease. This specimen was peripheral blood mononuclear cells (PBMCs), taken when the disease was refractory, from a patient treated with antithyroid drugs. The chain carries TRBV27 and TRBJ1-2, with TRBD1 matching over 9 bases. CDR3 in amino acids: CASQRTGEYGYTF. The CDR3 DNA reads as TGTGCCAGCCAGCGGACAGGGGAATATGGCTACACCTTC.